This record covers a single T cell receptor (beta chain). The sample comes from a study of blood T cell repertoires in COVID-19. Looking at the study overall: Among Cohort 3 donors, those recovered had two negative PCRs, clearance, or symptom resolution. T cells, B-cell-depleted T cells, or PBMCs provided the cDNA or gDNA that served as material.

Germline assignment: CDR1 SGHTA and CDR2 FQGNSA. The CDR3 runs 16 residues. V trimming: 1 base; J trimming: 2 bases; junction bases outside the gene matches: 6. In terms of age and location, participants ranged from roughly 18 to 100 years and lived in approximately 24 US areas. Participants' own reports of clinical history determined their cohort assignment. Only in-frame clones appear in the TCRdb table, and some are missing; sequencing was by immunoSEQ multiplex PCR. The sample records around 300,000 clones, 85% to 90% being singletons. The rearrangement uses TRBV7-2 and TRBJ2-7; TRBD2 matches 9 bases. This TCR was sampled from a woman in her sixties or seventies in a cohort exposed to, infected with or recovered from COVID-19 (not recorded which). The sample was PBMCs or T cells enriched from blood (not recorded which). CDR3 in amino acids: CASSLGSRGRAYEQYF. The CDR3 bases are TGTGCCAGCAGCTTAGGCTCGCGCGGGAGGGCCTACGAGCAGTACTTC.